Each of the 22 T cell receptor beta chains below was sequenced from the same sample in a study of identical twins. TCRdb analysed the 5' RACE reads with MiXCR anew, one entry per CDR3 protein. The data hold under 350,000 distinct CDR3 sequences, with 7.5% to 9.5% observed a single time. The sample was also reused in another study, on yellow fever vaccine responses in identical twins.

Sequenced material: CD8+ T cells sorted from blood. The origin of the receptors is a young woman in good health.

A word on this clonotype: This could be a read error, since a much larger clone is one nucleotide away. This chain connects TRBV5-6 to TRBJ2-2, with D maybe TRBD1 (7 bases). The CDR3 totals 16 residues. Per the germline V gene, CDR1 is SGHDT and CDR2 is YYEEEE. Written as DNA, the CDR3 is TGTGCCAGCAGTTCCAGACAGGGAAGGTCCACCGGGGGGCTGTTTTTT. Translated: CASSSRQGRSTGGLFF.

Only a few counts were recorded for this clonotype. V usage is TRBV28 and J usage is TRBJ1-6, with TRBD1 as a possible D gene (6 bases). The CDR3 length is 13 residues. V lost 2 bases and J lost 7, with 6 bases in between. Per germline, CDR1 MDHEN and CDR2 SYDVKM. The CDR3 nucleotides are TGTGCCAGCAGTTTAACAGGGAATTCACCCCTCCACTTT. This gives the protein CASSLTGNSPLHF.

This clonotype has a handful of counts. CDR3 protein: CASSFGPGTGTYEQYF. Here the CDR3 DNA reads TGTGCCAGCAGTTTTGGGCCCGGGACAGGGACCTACGAGCAGTACTTC. V is TRBV12-3 or TRBV12-4 and J is TRBJ2-7; 9 positions agree with TRBD1. The CDR3 contains 16 residues. Losses at the gene ends were 3 bases for V and 2 bases for J; bases not matched to a gene: 8.

This clonotype appeared a few times. This chain uses TRBV28 with TRBJ1-4; TRBD1 might be the D (6 bases). Germline V CDR1 and CDR2: MDHEN, SYDVKM. This CDR3 spans 13 amino acids. V lost 3 bases to trimming and J lost 8 bases, with 10 bases between them. DNA for the CDR3: TGTGCCAGCAGTTTGCGGGGGCTGGAAAAACTGTTTTTT. It translates to CASSLRGLEKLFF.

This chain uses TRBV7-2 with TRBJ2-1; TRBD2 matches at 7 bases. Losses at the gene ends were 1 base for V and 4 bases for J; bases not matched to a gene: 10. The CDR3 runs to 17 residues. Germline-derived CDR1 and CDR2 are SGHTA and FQGNSA. Written as DNA, the CDR3 is TGTGCCAGCAGCTTAGGGGCGGGAGAAGGGTTTTACAATGAGCAGTTCTTC. Its translation: CASSLGAGEGFYNEQFF.

In its sample, this clonotype was seen many times. The V and J genes are TRBV4-1 and TRBJ2-2; D is unresolved. V was cut by 1 base and J by 5 bases, with 14 bases left in between. The CDR3 has 16 residues. The V gene's germline CDR1 is MGHRA and CDR2 YSYEKL. CDR3: CASSQGSTGLTGELFF. In DNA, the CDR3 is TGCGCCAGCAGCCAAGGTTCCACTGGTTTGACCGGGGAGCTGTTTTTT.

This clonotype was seen a few times. The junction departs from the called germline gene at one end, perhaps through a read error. V and J are TRBV7-7 and TRBJ2-1; 14 bases match TRBD2. Germline V gives CDR1 SSHAT, CDR2 FNYEAQ (reference sequence). The CDR3 extends over 18 amino acids. The CDR3 loop is CASSLSSGLAGAYNEQFF. CDR3 DNA: TGTGCTAGCAGCCTTTCTTCGGGACTAGCGGGAGCCTACAATGAGCAGTTCTTC.

This chain uses TRBV29-1 with TRBJ2-7; 9 positions match TRBD1. The V and J ends lost 3 bases and 2 bases, in that order; junction bases with no gene match: 11. The V gene's germline CDR1 is SQVTM and CDR2 ANQGSEA. This CDR3 contains 16 residues. This CDR3 is CSVDRHPGQGPYEQYF. Here the CDR3 DNA reads TGCAGCGTTGACCGCCACCCGGGACAGGGACCCTACGAGCAGTACTTC.

The sample holds many counts of this clonotype. The DNA of the CDR3 is TGTGCCAGCAGTTTTCTTGCTAGCGGGATTTGGGATGAGCAGTTCTTC. As protein: CASSFLASGIWDEQFF. J is TRBJ2-1 and V is TRBV27; 9 bases are a match to TRBD2. The germline V gene has CDR1 MNHEY and CDR2 SMNVEV (reference sequence). After removal of 3 bases from V and 8 bases from J, the junction contained 11 bases not matched to a gene. The CDR3 covers 16 residues.

A few counts support this clonotype. This chain joins TRBV5-6 and TRBJ1-1; perhaps TRBD1 as D (6 bases). CDR1 is SGHDT and CDR2 is YYEEEE in the germline V gene. This CDR3 spans 13 amino acids. Deletions cut 6 bases from V and 4 bases from J, with 13 bases between. In nucleotides, the CDR3 is TGTGCCAGCACCGAAGCCAGGGGCACTGAAGCTTTCTTT. This codes for CASTEARGTEAFF.

This clonotype was recorded many times. The J gene is TRBJ2-3, the V gene TRBV12-3 or TRBV12-4; 14 bases agree with TRBD2. V lost 6 bases, J lost 9 bases, and 11 bases stayed unmatched. The CDR3 length is 16 residues. CDR3 amino acids: CASSPGTSGRGETQYF. In DNA form, the CDR3 reads TGTGCCAGCAGCCCCGGGACTAGCGGGAGAGGAGAGACGCAGTATTTT.

This chain joins TRBV10-3 and TRBJ2-7, with 7 bases fitting TRBD1. The CDR3 extends over 14 amino acids. Germline values: CDR1 ENHRY, CDR2 SYGVKD. V dropped 3 bases and J dropped 4; count of bases not matched to a gene: 6. The CDR3, as DNA: TGTGCCATCAGTGATCGACAGGGCGGATACGAGCAGTACTTC. Translated, it gives CAISDRQGGYEQYF.

This rearrangement joins TRBV2 to TRBJ2-2; TRBD2 might be the D (5 bases). V was trimmed by 7 bases and J by 3 bases, leaving 9 bases between them. This CDR3 has 13 amino acids. Germline loops: CDR1 SNHLY, CDR2 FYNNEI. The CDR3: CASNKGDTGELFF. The CDR3 DNA reads TGTGCCAGCAACAAGGGAGACACCGGGGAGCTGTTTTTT.

The genes are TRBV7-9 and TRBJ1-2; D might be TRBD1 (5 bases). The CDR3 sequence is 14 residues long. V was clipped by 5 bases and J by 4 bases, with 14 bases between them. The germline V gene encodes CDR1 SEHNR and CDR2 FQNEAQ (reference sequence). For the CDR3, the DNA is TGTGCCAGCAGCCTTGTCGGGGGTTTCTATGGCTACACCTTC. Its protein is CASSLVGGFYGYTF.

This clonotype has only a few counts. This chain connects TRBV7-9 to TRBJ2-3, with 10 bases fitting TRBD2. This CDR3 has 16 residues. The ends lost 5 bases at V and 1 base at J; junction bases unmatched: 6. Germline V gives CDR1 SEHNR, CDR2 FQNEAQ (reference sequence). The CDR3 region is CASSQLAGERTDTQYF. CDR3 nucleotide sequence: TGTGCCAGCAGCCAGCTAGCGGGGGAGCGCACAGATACGCAGTATTTT.

This clonotype occurred many times. The chain links TRBV12-3 or TRBV12-4 to TRBJ2-2; D is possibly TRBD1 (6 bases). V was pared by 5 bases and J by 7 bases, with 8 bases between. The CDR3 totals 12 residues. CDR3 nucleotide sequence: TGTGCCAGCAGTCAGGGGAGCGGGGAGCTGTTTTTT. It yields the protein CASSQGSGELFF.

This clonotype has just a few counts. The rearrangement joins TRBV21-1 to TRBJ2-7. TRBV21-1 is a pseudogene locus. The CDR3 is made up of 14 amino acids. This CDR3 is CASSKGRGRYEQYF. CDR3 nucleotides: TGTGCCAGCAGCAAAGGGCGCGGCCGCTACGAGCAGTACTTC.

This clonotype was seen ten or more times. J is TRBJ2-5 and V is TRBV29-1, with 8 bases aligning to TRBD1. Germline V gene data show CDR1 as SQVTM and CDR2 as ANQGSEA. The CDR3 loop spans 14 amino acids. J was trimmed by 7 bases and V by 6 bases; bases with no gene match: 13. The CDR3 DNA is TGCAGCGTCGCTAATGGACAGGGCATGGGGACCCAGTACTTC. Its translation is CSVANGQGMGTQYF.

In this sample, this clonotype turned up a few times. J is TRBJ2-3 and V is TRBV6-5; D remains unclear. The CDR3 consists of 12 residues. CDR1 and CDR2 from the germline V gene are MNHEY and SVGAGI. The V end was cut by 5 bases, the J end by 8 bases, with 11 bases between. This CDR3 reads CASSPRSGTQYF. In nucleotides, the CDR3 is TGTGCCAGCAGTCCCCGCTCCGGTACGCAGTATTTT.

This clonotype was seen ten or more times. The CDR3, as DNA: TGTGCCAGCAGCTTAGTTCCAGGGTCCACCGGGGAGCTGTTTTTT. It encodes CASSLVPGSTGELFF. The chain joins TRBV7-9 to TRBJ2-2, with D possibly being TRBD1 (5 bases). V gave up 1 base and J gave up 4 bases, with 10 bases separating them. This CDR3 is built from 15 residues. Germline CDR1 SEHNR, CDR2 FQNEAQ (reference sequence).

J is TRBJ2-2 and V is TRBV30; D is uncertain. Per germline, CDR1 GTSNPN and CDR2 SVGIG (reference sequence). This CDR3 comprises 14 residues. Trimming removed 2 bases from V and 6 bases from J, with 13 bases in between. CDR3 loop: CAWSWGSDAGELFF. As DNA, the CDR3 is TGTGCCTGGAGTTGGGGTTCGGATGCCGGGGAGCTGTTTTTT.

The J gene is TRBJ1-1, the V gene TRBV29-1, with D possibly being TRBD1 (5 bases). The CDR3 runs to 10 residues. CDR1 and CDR2 (germline): SQVTM, ANQGSEA. Trimming took off 7 bases at V and 8 bases at J, with 11 bases between the two ends. The CDR3, as DNA: TGCAGCGATGAGGACAAGGAAGCTTTCTTT. This encodes CSDEDKEAFF.